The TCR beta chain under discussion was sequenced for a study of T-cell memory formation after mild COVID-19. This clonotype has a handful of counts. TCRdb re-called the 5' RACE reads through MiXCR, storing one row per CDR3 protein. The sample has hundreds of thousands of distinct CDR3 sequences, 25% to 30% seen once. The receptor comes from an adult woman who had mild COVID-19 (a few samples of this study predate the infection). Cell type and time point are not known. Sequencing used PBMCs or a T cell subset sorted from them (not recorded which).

The CDR3 reads CASKTGEGNQPQHF. CDR3 nucleotides: TGTGCCAGCAAGACAGGAGAGGGCAATCAGCCCCAGCATTTT. This chain uses TRBV6-6 with TRBJ1-5, with D perhaps matching TRBD1 (6 bases). This CDR3 has 14 amino acids. Trimming removed 7 bases from V and 2 bases from J, with 12 bases in between. Germline-derived CDR1 and CDR2 are MNHNY and SVGAGI (reference sequence).